A selection of T cell receptor beta chains follows, all from one sample in a study of T-cell memory formation after mild COVID-19. TCRdb itself ran the 5' RACE reads through MiXCR, one entry per CDR3 protein. The sample shows under 300,000 distinct CDR3 sequences, 16% of them seen only once. Input material: PBMCs or a T cell subset sorted from them (not recorded which). Receptors were obtained from a man in his late teens or twenties who had mild COVID-19 (a few samples of this study predate the infection). Cell type and time point are not known. Both conserved end residues are part of each CDR3. Each record gives: CDR3 DNA, CDR3 protein, J gene, D gene, V gene, clone size. The D gene is left open where the match is weak. Size values are once, few and many counts, or a class for expanded clones, and some rows have none.

CDR3nt: TGTGCCAGCTCACCCCTGGGGGGCTTCACAGATACGCAGTATTTT; CDR3aa: CASSPLGGFTDTQYF; j_gene: TRBJ2-3; d_gene: NA; v_gene: TRBV18; abundance: few
CDR3nt: TGTGCCAGCAGTTCCGAGGGGTATCAGCCCCAGCATTTT; CDR3aa: CASSSEGYQPQHF; j_gene: TRBJ1-5; d_gene: NA; v_gene: TRBV6-2/TRBV6-3; abundance: few
CDR3nt: TGTGCCTCGGCGGGGCCGGCGGAGTATTTT; CDR3aa: CASAGPAEYF; j_gene: TRBJ2-3; d_gene: NA; v_gene: TRBV7-9; abundance: NA
CDR3nt: TGTGCCCGCATTAACAGCGGGGAAGAGACCCAGTACTTC; CDR3aa: CARINSGEETQYF; j_gene: TRBJ2-5; d_gene: TRBD2; v_gene: TRBV6-4; abundance: NA
CDR3nt: TGTGCCAGCAGCTTAGTCGACTCCTACGGTGGTGGCTACACCTTC; CDR3aa: CASSLVDSYGGGYTF; j_gene: TRBJ1-2; d_gene: NA; v_gene: TRBV7-9; abundance: few
CDR3nt: TGTGCCAGCAGCTTGGGGGACAGTTACACAGATACGCAGTATTTT; CDR3aa: CASSLGDSYTDTQYF; j_gene: TRBJ2-3; d_gene: TRBD1; v_gene: TRBV11-2; abundance: few
CDR3nt: TGTGCCAGCTCACCAGGGGCCTCGAACACTGAAGCTTTCTTT; CDR3aa: CASSPGASNTEAFF; j_gene: TRBJ1-1; d_gene: NA; v_gene: TRBV18; abundance: NA
CDR3nt: TGCGCCAGCAGCTCCATGCTCCGGGTGATCACAGATACGCAGTATTTT; CDR3aa: CASSSMLRVITDTQYF; j_gene: TRBJ2-3; d_gene: NA; v_gene: TRBV5-1; abundance: few
CDR3nt: TGTGCCAGCAGCTTAGTGGGGCCCACCAATCCGCCCCAGCATTTT; CDR3aa: CASSLVGPTNPPQHF; j_gene: TRBJ1-5; d_gene: NA; v_gene: TRBV7-8; abundance: NA
CDR3nt: TGCAGTGCTAGACGTGGTTACGAGCAGTACTTC; CDR3aa: CSARRGYEQYF; j_gene: TRBJ2-7; d_gene: NA; v_gene: TRBV20-1; abundance: few
CDR3nt: TGTGCCAGCAGGGGGTCAGCTGGTCAGCCCCAGCATTTT; CDR3aa: CASRGSAGQPQHF; j_gene: TRBJ1-5; d_gene: NA; v_gene: TRBV6-5; abundance: few
CDR3nt: TGCAGCGTTGAAGTCGCATGGGTGTTAGGTGGCTACACCTTC; CDR3aa: CSVEVAWVLGGYTF; j_gene: TRBJ1-2; d_gene: NA; v_gene: TRBV29-1; abundance: NA
CDR3nt: TGTGCCAGCAGTTTCTTCGGCCCCAGCTATGGCTACACCTTC; CDR3aa: CASSFFGPSYGYTF; j_gene: TRBJ1-2; d_gene: NA; v_gene: TRBV12-3/TRBV12-4; abundance: few
CDR3nt: TGTGCCAGCAGTTGGGGTGTTTATGGGGCCAACGTCCTGACTTTC; CDR3aa: CASSWGVYGANVLTF; j_gene: TRBJ2-6; d_gene: NA; v_gene: TRBV27; abundance: NA
CDR3nt: TGTGCCAGCATTGACAGGGACACTGAAGCTTTCTTT; CDR3aa: CASIDRDTEAFF; j_gene: TRBJ1-1; d_gene: TRBD1; v_gene: TRBV2; abundance: few
CDR3nt: TGTGCCAGCAGTCCAACAGGCACCGATCAGCCCCAGCATTTT; CDR3aa: CASSPTGTDQPQHF; j_gene: TRBJ1-5; d_gene: NA; v_gene: TRBV6-6; abundance: few
CDR3nt: TGTGCCAGCAGCCAAGATTCAATAGCGGGGGACACAGATACGCAGTATTTT; CDR3aa: CASSQDSIAGDTDTQYF; j_gene: TRBJ2-3; d_gene: TRBD2; v_gene: TRBV3-1; abundance: NA
CDR3nt: TGTGCCAGCAGCTGGACAGGGGGAGGAAACACCATATATTTT; CDR3aa: CASSWTGGGNTIYF; j_gene: TRBJ1-3; d_gene: TRBD1; v_gene: TRBV12-3/TRBV12-4; abundance: NA
CDR3nt: TGCGCCAGCAGCCCGGTAGTGGGGAATCAAAACATTCAGTACTTC; CDR3aa: CASSPVVGNQNIQYF; j_gene: TRBJ2-4; d_gene: NA; v_gene: TRBV5-1; abundance: few
CDR3nt: TGTGCCAGCTCACCACGGGGGGGCCGAGAGACCCAGTACTTC; CDR3aa: CASSPRGGRETQYF; j_gene: TRBJ2-5; d_gene: NA; v_gene: TRBV18; abundance: NA
CDR3nt: TGTGCCAGCAGTTGGGACAGGATCCAAGAGACCCAGTACTTC; CDR3aa: CASSWDRIQETQYF; j_gene: TRBJ2-5; d_gene: TRBD1; v_gene: TRBV7-2; abundance: few
CDR3nt: TGTGCCAGCAGCCTGGACCGGGGGAGCTCCTATAATTCACCCCTCCACTTT; CDR3aa: CASSLDRGSSYNSPLHF; j_gene: TRBJ1-6; d_gene: NA; v_gene: TRBV12-3/TRBV12-4; abundance: few
CDR3nt: TGTGCCAGCAGTTACTCGGCGTCGTCTACCCGAACTGAAAAACTGTTTTTT; CDR3aa: CASSYSASSTRTEKLFF; j_gene: TRBJ1-4; d_gene: NA; v_gene: TRBV6-5; abundance: few
CDR3nt: TGTGCCAGCAGTTACTCGAGGGCCGAAGGGGGACCTATGCCCCTCCACTTT; CDR3aa: CASSYSRAEGGPMPLHF; j_gene: TRBJ1-6; d_gene: NA; v_gene: TRBV6-5; abundance: NA
CDR3nt: TGTGCCAGCAGGGCCGGGGTTTCTCTCTATGGCTACACCTTC; CDR3aa: CASRAGVSLYGYTF; j_gene: TRBJ1-2; d_gene: NA; v_gene: TRBV6-5; abundance: NA
CDR3nt: TGTGCCAGCAGCCCCGCGGGGCTCCGGGAGACCCAGTACTTC; CDR3aa: CASSPAGLRETQYF; j_gene: TRBJ2-5; d_gene: NA; v_gene: TRBV6-1; abundance: few
CDR3nt: TGTGCCATCAGTGAGTCGGGCTTAAAGGAGACCCAGTACTTC; CDR3aa: CAISESGLKETQYF; j_gene: TRBJ2-5; d_gene: NA; v_gene: TRBV10-3; abundance: NA
CDR3nt: TGCAGTGCCCCCGAACAGGCCGGGGCCAACGTCCTGACTTTC; CDR3aa: CSAPEQAGANVLTF; j_gene: TRBJ2-6; d_gene: NA; v_gene: TRBV20-1; abundance: NA
CDR3nt: TGTGCCAGCCACACGATCGGGGCGGGCGGAAACACCATATATTTT; CDR3aa: CASHTIGAGGNTIYF; j_gene: TRBJ1-3; d_gene: NA; v_gene: TRBV7-2; abundance: NA
CDR3nt: TGTGCCAGCAGTTACAGTCCTAGCGGGGGGACCGGGGAGCTGTTTTTT; CDR3aa: CASSYSPSGGTGELFF; j_gene: TRBJ2-2; d_gene: TRBD2; v_gene: TRBV6-5; abundance: NA
CDR3nt: TGTGCCGCTGGATGGAGGCCGCAGTATTTT; CDR3aa: CAAGWRPQYF; j_gene: TRBJ2-3; d_gene: NA; v_gene: TRBV24-1; abundance: NA
CDR3nt: TGTGCCACCAGTGATTTCCGGGACTTAGGGGAGACCCAGTACTTC; CDR3aa: CATSDFRDLGETQYF; j_gene: TRBJ2-5; d_gene: NA; v_gene: TRBV24-1; abundance: few
CDR3nt: TGTGCCAGCCGTCCCGGGGGGAGGACAGATACGCAGTATTTT; CDR3aa: CASRPGGRTDTQYF; j_gene: TRBJ2-3; d_gene: TRBD2; v_gene: TRBV7-2; abundance: NA
CDR3nt: TGTGCCAGCAGCCTAACATGGGAGACCCAGTACTTC; CDR3aa: CASSLTWETQYF; j_gene: TRBJ2-5; d_gene: NA; v_gene: TRBV14; abundance: few
CDR3nt: TGTGCCAGCAGCTTCCAGGGCCCAGATACGCAGTATTTT; CDR3aa: CASSFQGPDTQYF; j_gene: TRBJ2-3; d_gene: NA; v_gene: TRBV7-9; abundance: many
CDR3nt: TGTGCCAGCAGTTCCCCGGGGGCGATAAATGAAAAACTGTTTTTT; CDR3aa: CASSSPGAINEKLFF; j_gene: TRBJ1-4; d_gene: NA; v_gene: TRBV28; abundance: NA
CDR3nt: TGTGCCAGCAGTGACTCCCCGGGCGATCAGCCCCAGCATTTT; CDR3aa: CASSDSPGDQPQHF; j_gene: TRBJ1-5; d_gene: NA; v_gene: TRBV4-2; abundance: NA
CDR3nt: TGCAGTGCTGAGGACGGCGGGGGGCCAGATACGCAGTATTTT; CDR3aa: CSAEDGGGPDTQYF; j_gene: TRBJ2-3; d_gene: TRBD2; v_gene: TRBV20-1; abundance: few
CDR3nt: TGTGCCAGCAGCCCCCGGGACTTCGCAGATACGCAGTATTTT; CDR3aa: CASSPRDFADTQYF; j_gene: TRBJ2-3; d_gene: NA; v_gene: TRBV7-9; abundance: NA
CDR3nt: TGTGCCAGCAGCCCGGACAGGGGGGACAGCCCATCTCCTCAAGAGACCCAGTACTTC; CDR3aa: CASSPDRGDSPSPQETQYF; j_gene: TRBJ2-5; d_gene: TRBD1; v_gene: TRBV7-9; abundance: many
CDR3nt: TGTGCCAGCAGCCAGGACAGGGTCCACGAGCAGTACTTC; CDR3aa: CASSQDRVHEQYF; j_gene: TRBJ2-7; d_gene: TRBD1; v_gene: TRBV7-2; abundance: NA
CDR3nt: TGTGCCAGCAGCCTCGGACAGGGGCCAAGACAGCCCCAGCATTTT; CDR3aa: CASSLGQGPRQPQHF; j_gene: TRBJ1-5; d_gene: TRBD1; v_gene: TRBV7-6; abundance: few
CDR3nt: TGCGCCAGCAGCCACGGGACAGGGCATCTCTACGAGCAGTACTTC; CDR3aa: CASSHGTGHLYEQYF; j_gene: TRBJ2-7; d_gene: TRBD1; v_gene: TRBV5-1; abundance: many
CDR3nt: TGTGCCAGCAGTTCCTCGTCCGATCAGCCCCAGCATTTT; CDR3aa: CASSSSSDQPQHF; j_gene: TRBJ1-5; d_gene: NA; v_gene: TRBV6-5; abundance: NA
CDR3nt: TGTGCCAGCAGCTTAGGACTCGGCCTCGAGAACTACGAGCAGTACTTC; CDR3aa: CASSLGLGLENYEQYF; j_gene: TRBJ2-7; d_gene: NA; v_gene: TRBV11-2; abundance: NA
CDR3nt: TGCAGTGCTAGAGTTATCGGCAGGGACAGAGGCTCTGGGGCCAACGTCCTGACTTTC; CDR3aa: CSARVIGRDRGSGANVLTF; j_gene: TRBJ2-6; d_gene: TRBD1; v_gene: TRBV20-1; abundance: few
CDR3nt: TGTGCCAGCAGCTACCGACAGGGTTTCACAGATACGCAGTATTTT; CDR3aa: CASSYRQGFTDTQYF; j_gene: TRBJ2-3; d_gene: TRBD1; v_gene: TRBV7-6; abundance: many
CDR3nt: TGCGCCAGCAGCCGGAGTGGGGCTCAGGGGACCTATGGCTACACCTTC; CDR3aa: CASSRSGAQGTYGYTF; j_gene: TRBJ1-2; d_gene: NA; v_gene: TRBV4-3; abundance: few
CDR3nt: TGCAGCGTTGGGGCAGTCAATCAGCCCCAGCATTTT; CDR3aa: CSVGAVNQPQHF; j_gene: TRBJ1-5; d_gene: NA; v_gene: TRBV29-1; abundance: few
CDR3nt: TGCGCCAGCAGCTTGGCCGGGTATTCACCCCTCCACTTT; CDR3aa: CASSLAGYSPLHF; j_gene: TRBJ1-6; d_gene: NA; v_gene: TRBV5-1; abundance: many
CDR3nt: TGCAGTGCTAGTTTCCAGGTGGTGGGGAACACTGAAGCTTTCTTT; CDR3aa: CSASFQVVGNTEAFF; j_gene: TRBJ1-1; d_gene: NA; v_gene: TRBV20-1; abundance: few
CDR3nt: TGTGCCAGCGGAAGGGGGAACACTGAAGCTTTCTTT; CDR3aa: CASGRGNTEAFF; j_gene: TRBJ1-1; d_gene: NA; v_gene: TRBV7-9; abundance: few
CDR3nt: TGCGCCAGCAGCTTGATGGGATCCTCAGAGACCCAGTACTTC; CDR3aa: CASSLMGSSETQYF; j_gene: TRBJ2-5; d_gene: NA; v_gene: TRBV5-1; abundance: few
CDR3nt: TGTGCCAGCAGCCGGGGGGGAAACATTCAGTACTTC; CDR3aa: CASSRGGNIQYF; j_gene: TRBJ2-4; d_gene: TRBD2; v_gene: TRBV12-3/TRBV12-4; abundance: NA
CDR3nt: TGCGCCACAACGGGACAGCTGAACACCGGGGAGCTGTTTTTT; CDR3aa: CATTGQLNTGELFF; j_gene: TRBJ2-2; d_gene: TRBD1; v_gene: TRBV5-1; abundance: NA
CDR3nt: TGTGCCACCAGCCCGGACGGATTCAATCAGCCCCAGCATTTT; CDR3aa: CATSPDGFNQPQHF; j_gene: TRBJ1-5; d_gene: NA; v_gene: TRBV24-1; abundance: few
CDR3nt: TGCAGTGCTAGTGTCGCTAACCAAGAGACCCAGTACTTC; CDR3aa: CSASVANQETQYF; j_gene: TRBJ2-5; d_gene: NA; v_gene: TRBV20-1; abundance: few
CDR3nt: TGCAGTGCTAGATCGACAGGGGGCTACACTGAAGCTTTCTTT; CDR3aa: CSARSTGGYTEAFF; j_gene: TRBJ1-1; d_gene: TRBD1; v_gene: TRBV20-1; abundance: few
CDR3nt: TGTGCCAGCAGTTACGCCCCGGGACAGATCTATGGCTACACCTTC; CDR3aa: CASSYAPGQIYGYTF; j_gene: TRBJ1-2; d_gene: TRBD1; v_gene: TRBV6-2/TRBV6-3; abundance: few
CDR3nt: TGTGCCAGCAGTCCACAGCTGACAACTAATGAAAAACTGTTTTTT; CDR3aa: CASSPQLTTNEKLFF; j_gene: TRBJ1-4; d_gene: NA; v_gene: TRBV27; abundance: few